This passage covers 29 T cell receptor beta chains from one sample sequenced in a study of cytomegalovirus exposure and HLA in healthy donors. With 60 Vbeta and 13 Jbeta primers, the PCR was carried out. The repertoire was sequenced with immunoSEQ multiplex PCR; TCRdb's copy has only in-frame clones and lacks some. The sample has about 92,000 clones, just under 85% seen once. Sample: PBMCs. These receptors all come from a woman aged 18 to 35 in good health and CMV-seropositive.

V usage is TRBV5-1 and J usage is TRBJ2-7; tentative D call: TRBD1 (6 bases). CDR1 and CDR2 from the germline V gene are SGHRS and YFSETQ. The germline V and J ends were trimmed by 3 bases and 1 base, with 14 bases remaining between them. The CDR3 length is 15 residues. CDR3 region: CASSWVGTTSYEQYF. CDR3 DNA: TGCGCCAGCAGCTGGGTGGGGACAACTTCCTACGAGCAGTACTTC.

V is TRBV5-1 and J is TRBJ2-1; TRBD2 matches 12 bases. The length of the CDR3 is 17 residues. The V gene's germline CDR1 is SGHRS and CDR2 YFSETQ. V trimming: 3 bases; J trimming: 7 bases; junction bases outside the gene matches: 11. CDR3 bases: TGCGCCAGCAGCTCGAGACTAGCGGGAGTAATGAGGAATGAGCAGTTCTTC. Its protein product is CASSSRLAGVMRNEQFF.

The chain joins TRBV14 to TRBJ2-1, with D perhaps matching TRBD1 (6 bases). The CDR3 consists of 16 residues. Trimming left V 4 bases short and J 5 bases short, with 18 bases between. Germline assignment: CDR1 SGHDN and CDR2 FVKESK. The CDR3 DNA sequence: TGTGCCAGCAGCCTCACCTTGGGGGCCGGTGACAATGAGCAGTTCTTC. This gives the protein CASSLTLGAGDNEQFF.

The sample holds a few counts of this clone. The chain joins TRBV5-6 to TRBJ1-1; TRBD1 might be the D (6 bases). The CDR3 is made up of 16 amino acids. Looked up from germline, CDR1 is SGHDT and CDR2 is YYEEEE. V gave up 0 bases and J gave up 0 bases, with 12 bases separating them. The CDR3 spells CASSLVPGQMNTEAFF. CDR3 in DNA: TGTGCCAGCAGCTTGGTCCCAGGACAGATGAACACTGAAGCTTTCTTT.

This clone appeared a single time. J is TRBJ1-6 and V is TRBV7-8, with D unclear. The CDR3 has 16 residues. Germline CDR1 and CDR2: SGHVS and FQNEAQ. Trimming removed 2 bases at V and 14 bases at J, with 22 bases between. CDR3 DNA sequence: TGTGCCAGCAGCTTAAGGCGGACCGGGCCCCAGGAGGCCCTCCACTTT. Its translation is CASSLRRTGPQEALHF.

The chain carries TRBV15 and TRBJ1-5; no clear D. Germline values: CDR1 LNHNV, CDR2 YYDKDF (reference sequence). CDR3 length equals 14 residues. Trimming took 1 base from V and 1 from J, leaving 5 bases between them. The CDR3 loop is CATSRGGSNQPQHF. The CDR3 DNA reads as TGTGCCACCAGCAGAGGCGGCAGCAATCAGCCCCAGCATTTT.

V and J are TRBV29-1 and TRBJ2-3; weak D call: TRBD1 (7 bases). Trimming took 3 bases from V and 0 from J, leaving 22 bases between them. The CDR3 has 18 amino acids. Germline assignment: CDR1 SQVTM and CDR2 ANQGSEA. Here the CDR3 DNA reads TGCAGCGTTGATAGTCTTGGGTCAGGGGGGAATAGCACAGATACGCAGTATTTT. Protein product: CSVDSLGSGGNSTDTQYF.

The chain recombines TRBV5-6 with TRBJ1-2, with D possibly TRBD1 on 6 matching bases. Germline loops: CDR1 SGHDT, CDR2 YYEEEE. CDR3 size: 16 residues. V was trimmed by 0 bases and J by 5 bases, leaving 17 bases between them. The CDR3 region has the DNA TGTGCCAGCAGCTTGGCGGGCAACGAGGGGGTATATGGCTACACCTTC. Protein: CASSLAGNEGVYGYTF. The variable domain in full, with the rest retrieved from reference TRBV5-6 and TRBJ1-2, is DAGVTQSPTHLIKTRGQQVTLRCSPKSGHDTVSWYQQALGQGPQFIFQYYEEEERQRGNFPDRFSGHQFPNYSSELNVNALLLGDSALYLCASSLAGNEGVYGYTFGSGTRLTVV.

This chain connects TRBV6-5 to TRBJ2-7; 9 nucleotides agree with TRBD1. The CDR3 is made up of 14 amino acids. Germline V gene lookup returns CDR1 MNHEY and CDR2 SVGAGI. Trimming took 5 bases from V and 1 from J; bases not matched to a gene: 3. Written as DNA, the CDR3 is TGTGCCAGCAGTCCCGGGACAGGGTCCTACGAGCAGTACTTC. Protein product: CASSPGTGSYEQYF.

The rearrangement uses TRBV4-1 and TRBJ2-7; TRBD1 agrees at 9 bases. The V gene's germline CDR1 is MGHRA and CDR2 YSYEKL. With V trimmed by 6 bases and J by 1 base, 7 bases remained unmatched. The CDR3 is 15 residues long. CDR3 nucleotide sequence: TGCGCCAGCAGTCGCCGGGACAGGGAGTCCTACGAGCAGTACTTC. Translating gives CASSRRDRESYEQYF.

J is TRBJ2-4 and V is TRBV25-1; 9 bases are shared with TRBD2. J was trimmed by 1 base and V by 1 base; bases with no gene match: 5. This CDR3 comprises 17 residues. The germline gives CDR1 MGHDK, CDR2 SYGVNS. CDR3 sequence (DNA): TGTGCCAGCAGTGAATCCGGAGCGGGAGGTGCCAAAAACATTCAGTACTTC. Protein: CASSESGAGGAKNIQYF. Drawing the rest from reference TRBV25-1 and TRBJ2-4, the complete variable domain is EADIYQTPRYLVIGTGKKITLECSQTMGHDKMYWYQQDPGMELHLIHYSYGVNSTEKGDLSSESTVSRIRTEHFPLTLESARPSHTSQYLCASSESGAGGAKNIQYFGAGTRLSVL.

Here the CDR3 reads CASSPHRGQGYTF. Here the CDR3 DNA reads TGTGCCAGTAGTCCCCACAGGGGGCAAGGCTACACCTTC. The chain has TRBV19 and TRBJ1-2, with 9 nucleotides matching TRBD1. This CDR3 has 13 amino acids. Losses at the gene ends were 5 bases for V and 8 bases for J; bases not matched to a gene: 6. Germline V lookup: CDR1 LNHDA, CDR2 SQIVND (reference sequence).

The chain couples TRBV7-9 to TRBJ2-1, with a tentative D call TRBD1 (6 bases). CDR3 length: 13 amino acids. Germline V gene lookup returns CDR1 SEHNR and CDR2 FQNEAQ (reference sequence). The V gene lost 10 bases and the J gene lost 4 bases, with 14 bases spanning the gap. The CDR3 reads CATEGQSYNEQFF. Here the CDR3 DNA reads TGTGCCACCGAAGGACAGTCTTACAATGAGCAGTTCTTC.

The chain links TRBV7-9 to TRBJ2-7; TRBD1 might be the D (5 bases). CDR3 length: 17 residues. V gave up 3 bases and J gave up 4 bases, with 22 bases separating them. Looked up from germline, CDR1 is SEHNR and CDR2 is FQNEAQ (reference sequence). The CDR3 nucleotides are TGTGCCAGCAGCTTCACAACCCTAGGGGCAATTGAATACGAGCAGTACTTC. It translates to CASSFTTLGAIEYEQYF.

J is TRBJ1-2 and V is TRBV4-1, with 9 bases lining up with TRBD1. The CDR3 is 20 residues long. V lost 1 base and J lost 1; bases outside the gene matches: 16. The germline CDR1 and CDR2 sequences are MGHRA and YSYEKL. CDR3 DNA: TGCGCCAGCAGCCAAGTTCTGGGTGGGACAGGGCCGTCAAGTAACTATGGCTACACCTTC. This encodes CASSQVLGGTGPSSNYGYTF.

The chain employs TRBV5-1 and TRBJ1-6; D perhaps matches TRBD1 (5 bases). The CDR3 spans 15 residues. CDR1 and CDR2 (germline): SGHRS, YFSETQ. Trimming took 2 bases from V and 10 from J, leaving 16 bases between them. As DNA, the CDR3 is TGCGCCAGCAGCTTCTCCGGGACTTGGGGCTCACCCCTCCACTTT. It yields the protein CASSFSGTWGSPLHF. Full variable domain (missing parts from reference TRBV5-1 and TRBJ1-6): KAGVTQTPRYLIKTRGQQVTLSCSPISGHRSVSWYQQTPGQGLQFLFEYFSETQRNKGNFPGRFSGRQFSNSRSEMNVSTLELGDSALYLCASSFSGTWGSPLHFGNGTRLTVT.

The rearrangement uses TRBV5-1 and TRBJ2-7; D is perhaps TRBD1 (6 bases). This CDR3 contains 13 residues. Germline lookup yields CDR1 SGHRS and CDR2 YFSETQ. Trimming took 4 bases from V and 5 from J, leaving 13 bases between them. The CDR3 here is CASSATGWHEQYF. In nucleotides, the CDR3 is TGCGCCAGCAGCGCCACAGGGTGGCACGAGCAGTACTTC.

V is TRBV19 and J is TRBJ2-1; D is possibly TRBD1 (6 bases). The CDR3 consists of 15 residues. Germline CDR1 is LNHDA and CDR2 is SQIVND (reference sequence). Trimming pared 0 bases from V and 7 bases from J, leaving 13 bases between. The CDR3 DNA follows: TGTGCCAGTAGTATAGATTTTGGGGGCAGGAATGAGCAGTTCTTC. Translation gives CASSIDFGGRNEQFF. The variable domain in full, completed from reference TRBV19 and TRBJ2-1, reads DGGITQSPKYLFRKEGQNVTLSCEQNLNHDAMYWYRQDPGQGLRLIYYSQIVNDFQKGDIAEGYSVSREKKESFPLTVTSAQKNPTAFYLCASSIDFGGRNEQFFGPGTRLTVL.

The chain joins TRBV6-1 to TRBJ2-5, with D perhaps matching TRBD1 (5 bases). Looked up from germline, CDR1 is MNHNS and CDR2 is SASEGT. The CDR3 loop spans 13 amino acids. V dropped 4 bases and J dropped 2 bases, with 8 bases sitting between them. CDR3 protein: CASSATVQETQYF. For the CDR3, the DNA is TGTGCCAGCAGTGCGACAGTGCAAGAGACCCAGTACTTC.

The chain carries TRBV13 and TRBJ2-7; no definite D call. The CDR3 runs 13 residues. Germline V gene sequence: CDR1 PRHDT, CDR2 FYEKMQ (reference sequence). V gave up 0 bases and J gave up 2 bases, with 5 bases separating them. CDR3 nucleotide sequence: TGTGCCAGCAGCTTAGGCACGGCCTACGAGCAGTACTTC. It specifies CASSLGTAYEQYF.

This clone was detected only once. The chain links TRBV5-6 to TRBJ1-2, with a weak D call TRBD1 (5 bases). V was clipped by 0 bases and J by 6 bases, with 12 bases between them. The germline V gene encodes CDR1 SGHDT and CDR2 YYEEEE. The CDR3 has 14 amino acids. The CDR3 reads CASSLAQGGNGYTF. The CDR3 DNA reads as TGTGCCAGCAGCTTGGCCCAGGGCGGGAATGGCTACACCTTC.

CDR3: CSVEDQVERERGYDEQFF. The DNA of the CDR3 is TGCAGCGTTGAAGATCAGGTGGAGCGGGAGCGAGGTTACGATGAGCAGTTCTTC. The chain recombines TRBV29-1 with TRBJ2-1, with 8 bases identical to TRBD2. J was trimmed by 8 bases and V by 0 bases; bases with no gene match: 18. CDR3 length: 18 residues. Germline V gene sequence: CDR1 SQVTM, CDR2 ANQGSEA.

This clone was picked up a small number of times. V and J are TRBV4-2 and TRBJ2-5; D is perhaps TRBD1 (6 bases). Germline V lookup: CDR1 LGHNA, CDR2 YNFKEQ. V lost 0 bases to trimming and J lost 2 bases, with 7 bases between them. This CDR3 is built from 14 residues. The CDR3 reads CASSQDTGQETQYF. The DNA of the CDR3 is TGTGCCAGCAGCCAAGATACAGGGCAAGAGACCCAGTACTTC.

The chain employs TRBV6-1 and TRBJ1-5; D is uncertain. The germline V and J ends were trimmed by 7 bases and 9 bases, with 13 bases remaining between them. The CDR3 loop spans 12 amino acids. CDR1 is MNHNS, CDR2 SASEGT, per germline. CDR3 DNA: TGTGCCAGCATCGGGAACGAGTGGCCCCAGCATTTT. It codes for CASIGNEWPQHF.

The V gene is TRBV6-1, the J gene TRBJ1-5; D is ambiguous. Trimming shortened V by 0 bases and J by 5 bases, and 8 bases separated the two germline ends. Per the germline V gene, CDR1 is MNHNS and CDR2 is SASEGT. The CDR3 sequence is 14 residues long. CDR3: CASSEAGSHQPQHF. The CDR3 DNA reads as TGTGCCAGCAGTGAAGCGGGCAGTCATCAGCCCCAGCATTTT.

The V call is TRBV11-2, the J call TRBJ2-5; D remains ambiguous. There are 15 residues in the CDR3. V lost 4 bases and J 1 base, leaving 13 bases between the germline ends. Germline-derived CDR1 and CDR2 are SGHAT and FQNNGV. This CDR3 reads CASSSTIAAQETQYF. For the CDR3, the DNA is TGTGCCAGCAGCTCAACCATAGCTGCCCAAGAGACCCAGTACTTC.

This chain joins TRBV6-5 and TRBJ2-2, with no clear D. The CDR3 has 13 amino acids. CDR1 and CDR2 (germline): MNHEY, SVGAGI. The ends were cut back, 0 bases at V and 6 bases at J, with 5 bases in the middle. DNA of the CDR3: TGTGCCAGCAGTTACTCGCGGTCCGGGGAGCTGTTTTTT. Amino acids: CASSYSRSGELFF.

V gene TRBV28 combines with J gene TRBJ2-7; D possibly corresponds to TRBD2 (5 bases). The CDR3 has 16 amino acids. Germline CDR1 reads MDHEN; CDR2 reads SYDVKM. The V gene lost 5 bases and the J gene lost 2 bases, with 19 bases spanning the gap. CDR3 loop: CASSQIDYSLAYEQYF. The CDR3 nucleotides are TGTGCCAGCAGTCAAATTGACTATTCCCTCGCCTACGAGCAGTACTTC.

The CDR3 DNA sequence: TGTGCCAGCAGCGAACGAGGTACCTACGAGCAGTACTTC. Amino acids: CASSERGTYEQYF. The rearrangement joins TRBV5-6 to TRBJ2-7, with D unclear. The CDR3 consists of 13 residues. Germline V gives CDR1 SGHDT, CDR2 YYEEEE. V dropped 4 bases and J dropped 2 bases, with 10 bases sitting between them. Supplemented by reference TRBV5-6 and TRBJ2-7, the full variable domain reads DAGVTQSPTHLIKTRGQQVTLRCSPKSGHDTVSWYQQALGQGPQFIFQYYEEEERQRGNFPDRFSGHQFPNYSSELNVNALLLGDSALYLCASSERGTYEQYFGPGTRLTVT.